The next 14 T cell receptor beta chains were all read from a single sample in a study of tumor and adjacent non-tumor tissue in lung cancer. This sample's RNA came from whole unsorted tissue. TCRbeta libraries were built with three rounds of nested PCR, modified from ARM-PCR. TCRdb ran MiXCR on the multiplex PCR reads and lists one entry per CDR3 protein. The sample yields 76,000 or so distinct CDR3 sequences, roughly 70% seen once. Sequencing was done on a sample of lung tumor tissue. These receptors originate from a woman aged 70-85 years with non-small cell lung cancer.

Details on this clonotype: A read error may be the cause here, since a much bigger clone is one base away. The rearrangement uses TRBV6-4 and TRBJ2-2; D remains unclear. This CDR3 has 14 residues. Germline V gene lookup returns CDR1 MRHNA and CDR2 SNTAGT. V was shortened by 0 bases and J by 7 bases, with 9 bases between the two germline ends. The CDR3: CASSDSSYHGELFF. CDR3 DNA: TGTGCCAGCAGTGACTCTTCGTATCACGGGGAGCTGTTTTTT.

About this clonotype: An end of the junction differs from the germline gene, which may be a read error. The rearrangement joins TRBV4-1 to TRBJ2-1; D not certain. CDR1 and CDR2 from the germline V gene are MGHRA and YSYEKL. There are 15 residues in the CDR3. The CDR3 DNA follows: TGCGCCAGTAGCCAATGTAAGAGCTCCTACAATGAGCAGTTCTTC. This gives the protein CASSQCKSSYNEQFF.

In its sample, this clonotype was seen a few times. This CDR3 is missing its conserved last phenylalanine or tryptophan, likely due to a read error. The chain uses TRBV5-6 and TRBJ1-1; a possible D gene is TRBD1 (5 bases). The CDR3 has 15 residues. Germline V gene sequence: CDR1 SGHDT, CDR2 YYEEEE. CDR3 loop: CASSFWPGVNTEAFS. The DNA for the CDR3 is TGTGCCAGCAGCTTTTGGCCGGGGGTGAATACTGAAGCTTTCTCT.

CDR3 coding DNA: TGCGCCAGCAGCGCGGGGACAGGGGGCGAGCAGGGGGCAATTCCCCTCCACTTT. Its translation: CASSAGTGGEQGAIPLHF. The rearrangement links TRBV5-1 to TRBJ1-6, with 12 bases that match TRBD1. Germline V gene lookup returns CDR1 SGHRS and CDR2 YFSETQ. V trimming: 4 bases; J trimming: 13 bases; junction bases outside the gene matches: 18. The CDR3 length is 18 residues.

Details on this clonotype: One end of the junction is discordant with germline, which a read error may explain. V usage is TRBV4-2 and J usage is TRBJ2-7, with TRBD2 as a possible D gene (7 bases). Germline lookup yields CDR1 LGHNA and CDR2 YNFKEQ. CDR3 length: 16 amino acids. As DNA, the CDR3 is TGTGCCAGCAACCAAGATGTAGGGGGGGTAACCTACGAGCAGTACTTC. This gives the protein CASNQDVGGVTYEQYF.

V is TRBV6-5 and J is TRBJ2-3; D unresolved. Trimming shortened V by 2 bases and J by 12 bases, and 21 bases separated the two germline ends. Looked up from germline, CDR1 is MNHEY and CDR2 is SVGAGI. The CDR3 has 15 residues. CDR3 in amino acids: CASSYPFMNTDIQYF. CDR3 DNA sequence: TGTGCCAGCAGTTACCCGTTTATGAACACAGATATACAGTATTTT.

The chain recombines TRBV10-2 with TRBJ1-2; no clear D. The germline V and J ends were trimmed by 7 bases and 8 bases, with 17 bases remaining between them. CDR1 is WSHSY and CDR2 is SAAADI in the germline V gene. The CDR3 is 13 amino acids. The CDR3 protein is CASMRYRTEGYTF. Written as DNA, the CDR3 is TGCGCCAGCATGAGGTACAGAACGGAGGGCTACACCTTC.

Points on this clonotype: At one end, the junction sequence differs from germline, possibly due to a read error. The CDR3 reads CASSQDAKQETQNF. CDR3 sequence (DNA): TGCGCGAGCAGCCAAGATGCCAAACAAGAGACCCAGAACTTC. The rearrangement links TRBV4-1 to TRBJ2-5; D is unresolved. Per germline, CDR1 MGHRA and CDR2 YSYEKL. This CDR3 contains 14 residues.

As to this clonotype: One end of the junction fails to match germline, which may point to a read error. The rearrangement links TRBV6-5 to TRBJ1-6; 7 bases agree with TRBD1. The CDR3 runs 19 residues. Per germline, CDR1 MNHEY and CDR2 SVGAGI. The DNA for the CDR3 is TGTGCCAGCAGTTACAACACAGGACGGGACAGCTCCTGTAATTCACCCCTCCACTTT. Translation gives CASSYNTGRDSSCNSPLHF.

The chain is built from TRBV6-2 or TRBV6-3 and TRBJ2-6; D uncertain. V shed 8 bases and J shed 0 bases, with 17 bases lying between them. The V gene's germline CDR1 is MNHEY and CDR2 SVGEGT. The CDR3 totals 17 residues. The CDR3 is CASVCLGWVSGANVLTF. The DNA for the CDR3 is TGTGCCAGCGTCTGCCTTGGATGGGTCTCTGGGGCCAACGTCCTGACTTTC.

The chain couples TRBV12-3 or TRBV12-4 to TRBJ2-4; tentative D call: TRBD2 (6 bases). The CDR3 sequence is 15 residues long. V lost 1 base and J 13 bases, leaving 20 bases between the germline ends. CDR3: CASSLVVGGGNTQYF. DNA of the CDR3: TGTGCCAGCAGTTTAGTCGTCGGGGGTGGAAACACCCAGTACTTC.

A note on this clonotype: Sequence at one end of the junction differs from germline and may be a read error. The chain recombines TRBV30 with TRBJ2-2; tentatively, D is TRBD2 (5 bases). This CDR3 comprises 11 residues. Germline V CDR1 and CDR2: GTSNPN, SVGIG (reference sequence). The CDR3 DNA reads as TGTGTCTGGGAACGGAACGGGGTGCTGTTTTTT. Amino acids: CVWERNGVLFF.

This clonotype was seen a single time. Since no conserved phenylalanine or tryptophan closes the CDR3, a read error is the likely cause. The DNA is left out, because the CDR3 cannot be placed on it with certainty; the CDR3 is given as TCRdb lists it. The chain is built from TRBV5-1 and TRBJ2-2; TRBD2 reflects the table's D call only, with no check against the DNA. The CDR3 spans 16 residues, counting both ends. CDR1 is SGHRS and CDR2 is YFSETQ in the germline V gene. CDR3 region: CASSSSRTSVTGELFC.

V and J are TRBV11-1 and TRBJ2-1; D possibly uses TRBD1 or TRBD2 (5 bases each). Germline lookup yields CDR1 SGHAT and CDR2 FQDESV (reference sequence). CDR3 size: 13 residues. The CDR3 loop reads CVSSPGPVGEQFF. CDR3 DNA sequence: TGTGTCAGTAGTCCGGGACCCGTCGGTGAGCAGTTCTTC.